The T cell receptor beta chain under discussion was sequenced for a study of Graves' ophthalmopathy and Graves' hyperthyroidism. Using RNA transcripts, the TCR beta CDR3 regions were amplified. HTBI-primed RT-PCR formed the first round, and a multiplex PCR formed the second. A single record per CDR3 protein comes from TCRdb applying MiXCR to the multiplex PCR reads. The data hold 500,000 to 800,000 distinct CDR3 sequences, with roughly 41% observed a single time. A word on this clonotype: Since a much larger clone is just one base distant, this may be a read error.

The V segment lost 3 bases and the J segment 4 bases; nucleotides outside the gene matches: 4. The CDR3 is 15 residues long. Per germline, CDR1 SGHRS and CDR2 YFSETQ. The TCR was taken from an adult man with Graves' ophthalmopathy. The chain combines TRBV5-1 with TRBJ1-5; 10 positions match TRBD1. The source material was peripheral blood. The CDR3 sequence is CASSSTGGANQPQHF. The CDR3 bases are TGCGCCAGCAGCTCGACAGGGGGCGCGAATCAGCCCCAGCATTTT.